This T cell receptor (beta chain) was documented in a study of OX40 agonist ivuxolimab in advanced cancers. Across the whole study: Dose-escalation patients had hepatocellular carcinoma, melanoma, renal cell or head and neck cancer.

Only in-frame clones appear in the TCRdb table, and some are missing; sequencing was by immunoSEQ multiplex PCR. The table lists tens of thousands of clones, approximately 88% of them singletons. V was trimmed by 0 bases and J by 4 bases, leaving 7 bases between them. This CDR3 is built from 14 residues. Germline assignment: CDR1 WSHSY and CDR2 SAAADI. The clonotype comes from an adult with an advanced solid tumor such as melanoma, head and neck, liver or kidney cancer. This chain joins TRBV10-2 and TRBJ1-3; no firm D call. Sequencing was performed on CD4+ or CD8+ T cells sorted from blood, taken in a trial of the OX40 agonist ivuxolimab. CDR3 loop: CASSESSSGNTIYF. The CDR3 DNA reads TGCGCCAGCAGTGAGTCCTCGTCCGGAAACACCATATATTTT.